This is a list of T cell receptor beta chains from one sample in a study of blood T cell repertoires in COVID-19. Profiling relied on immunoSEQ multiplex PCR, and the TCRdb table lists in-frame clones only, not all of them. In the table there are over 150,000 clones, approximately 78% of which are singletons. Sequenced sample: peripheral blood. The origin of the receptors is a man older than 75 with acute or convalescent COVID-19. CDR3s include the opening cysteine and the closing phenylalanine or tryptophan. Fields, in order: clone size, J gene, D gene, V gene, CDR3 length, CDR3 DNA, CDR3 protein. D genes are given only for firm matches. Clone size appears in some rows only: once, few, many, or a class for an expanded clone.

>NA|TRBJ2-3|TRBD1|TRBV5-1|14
TGCGCCAGCAACGAGGGATCGGGACAGAATACGCAGTATTTT
CASNEGSGQNTQYF
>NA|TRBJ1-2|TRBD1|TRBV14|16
TGTGCCAGCAGCCAAATCACAGGGGGCGCGGTTTATGGCTACACCTTC
CASSQITGGAVYGYTF
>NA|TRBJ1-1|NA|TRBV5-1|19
TGCGCCAGCAGCCCTCTAGGCCGGCAGGGATTGTTTGAGAACACTGAAGCTTTCTTT
CASSPLGRQGLFENTEAFF
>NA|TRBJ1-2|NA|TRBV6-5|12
TGTGCCAGCACCACGACAGGCGGTGGCTACACCTTC
CASTTTGGGYTF
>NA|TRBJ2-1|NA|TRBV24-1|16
TGTGCCACCAGTGTGTTCGAACTCCACTCCTACAATGAGCAGTTCTTC
CATSVFELHSYNEQFF
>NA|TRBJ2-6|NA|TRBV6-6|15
TGTGCCAGCAGTTTTACTAACTCTGGGGCCAACGTCCTGACTTTC
CASSFTNSGANVLTF
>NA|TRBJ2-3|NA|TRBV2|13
TGTGCCAGCAGTGACCGGGAATCAAGTACGCAGTATTTT
CASSDRESSTQYF
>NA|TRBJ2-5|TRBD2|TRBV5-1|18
TGCGCCAGCAGCTTGGGGCTAGCGGGGGGGGCCACCCAAGAGACCCAGTACTTC
CASSLGLAGGATQETQYF
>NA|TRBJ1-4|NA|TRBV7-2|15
TGTGCCAGCAGCTTAGGGACAGACCTTAATGAAAAACTGTTTTTT
CASSLGTDLNEKLFF
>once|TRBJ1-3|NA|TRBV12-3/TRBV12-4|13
TGTGCCAGCGGAGGGAGCTCTGGAAACACCATATATTTT
CASGGSSGNTIYF
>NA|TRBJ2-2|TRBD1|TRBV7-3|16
TGTGCCAGCAGCGGGGGACAGGGGAGATACACCGGGGAGCTGTTTTTT
CASSGGQGRYTGELFF
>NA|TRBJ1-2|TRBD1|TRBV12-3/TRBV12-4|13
TGTGCCAGCAGTTTGACAGGGGACTATGGCTACACCTTC
CASSLTGDYGYTF
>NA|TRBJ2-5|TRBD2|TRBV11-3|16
TGTGCCAGCAGCCCTAGGACTAGCGGGGGCCGAGAGACCCAGTACTTC
CASSPRTSGGRETQYF
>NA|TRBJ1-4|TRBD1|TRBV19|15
TGTGCCAGTAGTATATCAGGGGGTTGGAATGAAAAACTGTTTTTT
CASSISGGWNEKLFF
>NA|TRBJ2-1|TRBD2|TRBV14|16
TGTGCCAGCAGCCAAGAGATGCCTAGCGGGGCGGGTGAGCAGTTCTTC
CASSQEMPSGAGEQFF
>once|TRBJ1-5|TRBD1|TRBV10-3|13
TGTGCCATCAGACGGACAGGCGATCAGCCCCAGCATTTT
CAIRRTGDQPQHF
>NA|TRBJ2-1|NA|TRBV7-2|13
TGTGCCAGCAGCTTAAGTCGGAGGAATGAGCAGTTCTTC
CASSLSRRNEQFF
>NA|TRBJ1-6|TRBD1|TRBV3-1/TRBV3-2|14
TGTGCCAGCAGCACCCGACAGGGTAATTCACCCCTCCACTTT
CASSTRQGNSPLHF
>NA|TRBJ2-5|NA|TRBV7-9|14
TGTGCCAGCAGCCCGCGATTAACCGGGGAGACCCAGTACTTC
CASSPRLTGETQYF
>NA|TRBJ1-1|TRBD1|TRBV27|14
TGTGCCAGCAGTTCCCGGACAGGGGGGTTTGAAGCTTTCTTT
CASSSRTGGFEAFF
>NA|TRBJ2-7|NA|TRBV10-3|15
TGTGCCATCAGGTCGGGCACAGGGCCAACCTACGAGCAGTACTTC
CAIRSGTGPTYEQYF
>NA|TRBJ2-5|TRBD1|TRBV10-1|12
TGCGCCAGCAGTGGGGACAGTAAGACCCAGTACTTC
CASSGDSKTQYF
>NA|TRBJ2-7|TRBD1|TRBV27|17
TGTGCCAGCAGTTTAAAGCCGGGAACAGGGGGTATCTACGAGCAGTACTTC
CASSLKPGTGGIYEQYF
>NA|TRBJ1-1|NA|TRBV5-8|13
TGTGCCAGCAGAAAGAGAGAGAACACTGAAGCTTTCTTT
CASRKRENTEAFF
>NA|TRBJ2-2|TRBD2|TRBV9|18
TGTGCCAGCAGCGTATTGATAGCGGGTTTCTTCGTCACCGGGGAGCTGTTTTTT
CASSVLIAGFFVTGELFF
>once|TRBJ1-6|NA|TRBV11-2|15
TGTGCCAGCAGCTTCGAGGACAGCCTTAATTCACCCCTCCACTTT
CASSFEDSLNSPLHF